The rows below give T cell receptor beta chains drawn from one sample of a study of T cell responses to AZD1222 COVID-19 vaccine. Assay used: immunoSEQ multiplex PCR; TCRdb lists only in-frame clones, some missing. Among some 130,000 clones, 70% to 90% were seen once, and the ten largest hold over 7%. Sequenced here: peripheral blood, sampled on day 0 of AZD1222 vaccination. The receptors shown here come from an adult in good health. Each CDR3 is given with its conserved first and last residue. The order of the fields is D gene, CDR3 length, clone size, J gene, V gene, CDR3 protein, CDR3 DNA. A D gene is named only where the DNA matches it firmly. Expanded clones get a size class; other rows say once, few or many, or leave the size out.

d_gene: NA
len: 13
abundance: NA
j_gene: TRBJ1-5
v_gene: TRBV24-1
CDR3aa: CATSGPHNQPQHF
CDR3nt: TGTGCCACCAGTGGACCCCACAATCAGCCCCAGCATTTT

d_gene: TRBD1
len: 14
abundance: NA
j_gene: TRBJ1-2
v_gene: TRBV10-3
CDR3aa: CATQALTGNYGYTF
CDR3nt: TGTGCCACGCAGGCTTTGACAGGGAACTATGGCTACACCTTC

d_gene: NA
len: 16
abundance: NA
j_gene: TRBJ1-6
v_gene: TRBV10-3
CDR3aa: CAISESTGVLDSPLHF
CDR3nt: TGTGCCATCAGTGAGTCGACGGGGGTGTTGGATTCACCCCTCCACTTT

d_gene: NA
len: 16
abundance: NA
j_gene: TRBJ2-2
v_gene: TRBV11-3
CDR3aa: CASSSRGAGITGELFF
CDR3nt: TGTGCCAGCAGCTCCCGGGGGGCAGGGATCACCGGGGAGCTGTTTTTT

d_gene: TRBD2
len: 13
abundance: NA
j_gene: TRBJ2-3
v_gene: TRBV5-6
CDR3aa: CASSPPGGATQYF
CDR3nt: TGTGCCAGCAGCCCCCCCGGGGGGGCCACGCAGTATTTT

d_gene: NA
len: 13
abundance: once
j_gene: TRBJ2-7
v_gene: TRBV4-1
CDR3aa: CASSQANSHEQYF
CDR3nt: TGCGCCAGCAGCCAAGCGAACAGCCACGAGCAGTACTTC

d_gene: NA
len: 13
abundance: NA
j_gene: TRBJ2-1
v_gene: TRBV3-1/TRBV3-2
CDR3aa: CASSPGRQGEQFF
CDR3nt: TGTGCCAGCAGCCCGGGGAGGCAGGGAGAGCAGTTCTTC

d_gene: NA
len: 16
abundance: NA
j_gene: TRBJ1-2
v_gene: TRBV4-1
CDR3aa: CASSQGVGRVVGGYTF
CDR3nt: TGCGCCAGCAGCCAAGGGGTGGGCAGGGTGGTGGGTGGCTACACCTTC

d_gene: TRBD2
len: 16
abundance: NA
j_gene: TRBJ2-1
v_gene: TRBV30
CDR3aa: CAWSPGAGGPVNEQFF
CDR3nt: TGTGCCTGGAGTCCGGGAGCGGGAGGGCCAGTCAATGAGCAGTTCTTC

d_gene: NA
len: 14
abundance: NA
j_gene: TRBJ2-3
v_gene: TRBV9
CDR3aa: CASSHGSFPDTQYF
CDR3nt: TGTGCCAGCAGCCACGGGTCCTTTCCAGATACGCAGTATTTT

d_gene: NA
len: 15
abundance: few
j_gene: TRBJ1-6
v_gene: TRBV19
CDR3aa: CASSIEAGWNSPLHF
CDR3nt: TGTGCCAGTAGTATAGAGGCAGGGTGGAATTCACCCCTCCACTTT

d_gene: TRBD2
len: 17
abundance: NA
j_gene: TRBJ2-5
v_gene: TRBV7-8
CDR3aa: CASSFFTGGRRKETQYF
CDR3nt: TGTGCCAGCAGCTTTTTCACTGGCGGGAGAAGGAAAGAGACCCAGTACTTC

d_gene: NA
len: 16
abundance: NA
j_gene: TRBJ1-5
v_gene: TRBV7-9
CDR3aa: CASSYWTAYSNQPQHF
CDR3nt: TGTGCCAGCAGCTATTGGACGGCATATAGCAATCAGCCCCAGCATTTT

d_gene: TRBD1
len: 14
abundance: NA
j_gene: TRBJ2-7
v_gene: TRBV27
CDR3aa: CASSLEDRGYEQYF
CDR3nt: TGTGCCAGCAGTTTAGAGGACAGGGGCTACGAGCAGTACTTC

d_gene: TRBD2
len: 16
abundance: NA
j_gene: TRBJ2-7
v_gene: TRBV11-2
CDR3aa: CASSLVTGGPTYEQYF
CDR3nt: TGTGCCAGCAGCTTAGTCACGGGAGGGCCTACTTACGAGCAGTACTTC

d_gene: NA
len: 12
abundance: NA
j_gene: TRBJ1-3
v_gene: TRBV21-1
CDR3aa: CASSKQGATIYF
CDR3nt: TGTGCCAGCAGCAAACAGGGGGCCACCATATATTTT

d_gene: NA
len: 14
abundance: NA
j_gene: TRBJ1-1
v_gene: TRBV19
CDR3aa: CASRVSGGDTEAFF
CDR3nt: TGTGCCAGTAGAGTCTCGGGAGGGGACACTGAAGCTTTCTTT

d_gene: NA
len: 13
abundance: NA
j_gene: TRBJ1-1
v_gene: TRBV2
CDR3aa: CASERGGNTEAFF
CDR3nt: TGTGCCAGCGAGCGGGGGGGGAACACTGAAGCTTTCTTT

d_gene: NA
len: 12
abundance: NA
j_gene: TRBJ1-6
v_gene: TRBV6-5
CDR3aa: CATGSPPSPLHF
CDR3nt: TGTGCCACCGGAAGCCCTCCTTCACCCCTCCACTTT

d_gene: NA
len: 13
abundance: NA
j_gene: TRBJ1-2
v_gene: TRBV12-3/TRBV12-4
CDR3aa: CASSLLQGYGYTF
CDR3nt: TGTGCCAGCAGCCTCCTTCAGGGCTATGGCTACACCTTC

d_gene: NA
len: 11
abundance: once
j_gene: TRBJ1-2
v_gene: TRBV25-1
CDR3aa: CAAGGNYGYTF
CDR3nt: TGTGCAGCAGGAGGGAACTATGGCTACACCTTC

d_gene: NA
len: 14
abundance: NA
j_gene: TRBJ1-4
v_gene: TRBV6-5
CDR3aa: CASSRPATNEKLFF
CDR3nt: TGTGCCAGCAGTCGTCCCGCAACTAATGAAAAACTGTTTTTT

d_gene: NA
len: 16
abundance: once
j_gene: TRBJ2-7
v_gene: TRBV19
CDR3aa: CASSIPKGSRSYEQYF
CDR3nt: TGTGCCAGTAGTATCCCCAAGGGCTCCCGCTCCTACGAGCAGTACTTC

d_gene: NA
len: 14
abundance: NA
j_gene: TRBJ2-3
v_gene: TRBV2
CDR3aa: CASSEYGGGDTQYF
CDR3nt: TGTGCCAGCAGTGAGTACGGGGGTGGAGATACGCAGTATTTT

d_gene: TRBD1
len: 15
abundance: NA
j_gene: TRBJ2-3
v_gene: TRBV5-8
CDR3aa: CASSLGQGGADTQYF
CDR3nt: TGTGCCAGCAGCCTGGGACAGGGGGGGGCAGATACGCAGTATTTT

d_gene: TRBD2
len: 19
abundance: NA
j_gene: TRBJ2-1
v_gene: TRBV24-1
CDR3aa: CATSDSGLAGGSSYNEQFF
CDR3nt: TGTGCCACCAGTGATTCAGGACTAGCGGGAGGATCCTCCTACAATGAGCAGTTCTTC

d_gene: NA
len: 15
abundance: NA
j_gene: TRBJ1-5
v_gene: TRBV6-9
CDR3aa: CASSLPAGTNQPQHF
CDR3nt: TGTGCCAGCAGTCTTCCGGCAGGGACGAATCAGCCCCAGCATTTT

d_gene: NA
len: 12
abundance: NA
j_gene: TRBJ1-4
v_gene: TRBV6-5
CDR3aa: CASSYTNEKLFF
CDR3nt: TGTGCCAGCAGTTACACCAATGAAAAACTGTTTTTT

d_gene: NA
len: 15
abundance: NA
j_gene: TRBJ1-5
v_gene: TRBV6-6
CDR3aa: CASSPPGRTNQPQHF
CDR3nt: TGTGCCAGCAGCCCACCGGGACGTACGAATCAGCCCCAGCATTTT

d_gene: TRBD2
len: 17
abundance: NA
j_gene: TRBJ2-3
v_gene: TRBV5-1
CDR3aa: CASSPGLAGLEADTQYF
CDR3nt: TGCGCCAGCAGCCCAGGACTAGCGGGGCTAGAAGCGGATACGCAGTATTTT

d_gene: NA
len: 12
abundance: NA
j_gene: TRBJ2-2
v_gene: TRBV20-1
CDR3aa: CSASYDTGELFF
CDR3nt: TGCAGTGCTAGTTACGACACCGGGGAGCTGTTTTTT

d_gene: TRBD2
len: 13
abundance: NA
j_gene: TRBJ2-7
v_gene: TRBV2
CDR3aa: CASSLAGVGEQYF
CDR3nt: TGTGCCAGCAGTCTAGCGGGAGTTGGCGAGCAGTACTTC

d_gene: NA
len: 14
abundance: NA
j_gene: TRBJ2-7
v_gene: TRBV24-1
CDR3aa: CATSDSGRGPEQYF
CDR3nt: TGTGCCACCAGTGATTCCGGGCGGGGGCCCGAGCAGTACTTC

d_gene: TRBD1
len: 15
abundance: NA
j_gene: TRBJ2-3
v_gene: TRBV2
CDR3aa: CASSKGTGTTDTQYF
CDR3nt: TGTGCCAGCAGTAAAGGGACAGGGACCACAGATACGCAGTATTTT

d_gene: NA
len: 14
abundance: NA
j_gene: TRBJ2-5
v_gene: TRBV5-1
CDR3aa: CASSFLAGEETQYF
CDR3nt: TGCGCCAGCAGCTTTTTAGCCGGAGAAGAGACCCAGTACTTC

d_gene: TRBD2
len: 15
abundance: NA
j_gene: TRBJ2-1
v_gene: TRBV3-1/TRBV3-2
CDR3aa: CASNPGLGGKSEQFF
CDR3nt: TGTGCCAGCAACCCGGGACTAGGGGGGAAATCTGAGCAGTTCTTC

d_gene: TRBD1
len: 15
abundance: few
j_gene: TRBJ1-4
v_gene: TRBV5-1
CDR3aa: CASSDPGQGDEKLFF
CDR3nt: TGCGCCAGCAGCGATCCGGGACAGGGAGATGAAAAACTGTTTTTT

d_gene: NA
len: 11
abundance: once
j_gene: TRBJ1-2
v_gene: TRBV20-1
CDR3aa: CSAPVLAGYTF
CDR3nt: TGCAGTGCCCCTGTGTTGGCTGGCTACACCTTC

d_gene: NA
len: 14
abundance: NA
j_gene: TRBJ2-1
v_gene: TRBV5-4
CDR3aa: CASSLPAGYNEQFF
CDR3nt: TGTGCCAGCAGCTTGCCCGCCGGCTACAATGAGCAGTTCTTC

d_gene: TRBD1
len: 15
abundance: NA
j_gene: TRBJ2-1
v_gene: TRBV10-3
CDR3aa: CAIGTTGFSGNEQFF
CDR3nt: TGTGCCATCGGGACGACAGGGTTTTCGGGCAATGAGCAGTTCTTC

d_gene: TRBD1
len: 17
abundance: NA
j_gene: TRBJ2-1
v_gene: TRBV25-1
CDR3aa: CASSELRTGGSYNEQFF
CDR3nt: TGTGCCAGCAGTGAACTCAGGACAGGGGGAAGCTACAATGAGCAGTTCTTC

d_gene: NA
len: 14
abundance: NA
j_gene: TRBJ1-1
v_gene: TRBV6-2/TRBV6-3
CDR3aa: CASSYSAGNTEAFF
CDR3nt: TGTGCCAGCAGTTACTCGGCGGGGAACACTGAAGCTTTCTTT